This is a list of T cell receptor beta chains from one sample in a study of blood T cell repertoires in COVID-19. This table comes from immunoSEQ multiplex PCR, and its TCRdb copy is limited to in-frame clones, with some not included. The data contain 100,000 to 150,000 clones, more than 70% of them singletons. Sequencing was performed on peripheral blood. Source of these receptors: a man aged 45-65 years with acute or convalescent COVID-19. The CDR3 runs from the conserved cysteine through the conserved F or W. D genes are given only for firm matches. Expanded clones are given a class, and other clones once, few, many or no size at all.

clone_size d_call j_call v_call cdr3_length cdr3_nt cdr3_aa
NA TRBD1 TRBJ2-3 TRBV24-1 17 TGTGCCACCAGTGATTCAGTGACAGGGAAGGTCACAGATACGCAGTATTTT CATSDSVTGKVTDTQYF
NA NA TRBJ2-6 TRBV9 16 TGTGCCAGCAGCGTTCAAGGGGTGTACGGGGCCAACGTCCTGACTTTC CASSVQGVYGANVLTF
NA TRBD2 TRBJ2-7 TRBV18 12 TGTGCCAGCTCACGGACTAGCGGGGAGCAGTACTTC CASSRTSGEQYF
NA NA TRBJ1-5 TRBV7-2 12 TGTGCCAGCAGCCACTATAATCAGCCCCAGCATTTT CASSHYNQPQHF
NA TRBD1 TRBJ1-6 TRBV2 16 TGTGCCAGCAGTGAAGGGACAGGGGGATTTAATTCACCCCTCCACTTT CASSEGTGGFNSPLHF
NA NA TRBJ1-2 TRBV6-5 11 TGTGCTCTAGTGGCTAACTATGGCTACACCTTC CALVANYGYTF
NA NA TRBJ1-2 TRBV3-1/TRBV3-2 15 TGTGCCAGCAGCCAAGAAGCAGGGAGGGACTATGGCTACACCTTC CASSQEAGRDYGYTF
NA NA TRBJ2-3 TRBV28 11 TGTGCCAGCAGTTTCCAGGATACGCAGTATTTT CASSFQDTQYF
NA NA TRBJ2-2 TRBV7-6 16 TGTGCCAGCAGCTTTAGCGGAGCCTTTCGGACCGGGGAGCTGTTTTTT CASSFSGAFRTGELFF
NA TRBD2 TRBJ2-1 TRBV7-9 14 TGTGCCAGCAGCCGAAGAGGAGCGGGGCTGGGTCGTTTCTTC CASSRRGAGLGRFF
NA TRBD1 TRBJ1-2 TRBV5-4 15 TGTGCCAGCAGCTCAAGACAGGGGGACTTCTATGGCTACACCTTC CASSSRQGDFYGYTF
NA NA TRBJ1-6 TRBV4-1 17 TGCGCCAGCAGCCAAGATCAAGCTCAGGGTGCCCGTTCACCCCTCCACTTT CASSQDQAQGARSPLHF
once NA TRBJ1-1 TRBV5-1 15 TGCGCCAGCAGCTTGGATGCGGGACGGAACACTGAAGCTTTCTTT CASSLDAGRNTEAFF
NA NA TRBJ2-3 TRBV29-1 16 TGCAGCGTTGAATCCCGGGCAGGGACTGGCACAGATACGCAGTATTTT CSVESRAGTGTDTQYF
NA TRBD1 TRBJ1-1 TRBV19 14 TGTGCCAGTAGTGTCAGGGGGGTGAACACTGAAGCTTTCTTT CASSVRGVNTEAFF
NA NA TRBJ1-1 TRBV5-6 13 TGTGCCAGCAGCTTGGATGCGGGCTCCGAAGCTTTCTTT CASSLDAGSEAFF
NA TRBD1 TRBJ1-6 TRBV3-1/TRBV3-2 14 TGTGCCAGCAGCCAGCGTCGGGACAGATCACCCCTCCACTTT CASSQRRDRSPLHF
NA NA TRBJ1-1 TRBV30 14 TGTGCCTGGAGGCTTCCAGGGCGCGAGACTGAAGCTTTCTTT CAWRLPGRETEAFF
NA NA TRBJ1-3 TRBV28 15 TGTGCCAGCATCGGGGGGCTATGGTCTGGAAACACCATATATTTT CASIGGLWSGNTIYF
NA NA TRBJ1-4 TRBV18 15 TGTGCCAGCTCACCCTCCGGGGGTTCAGGGGAAAAACTGTTTTTT CASSPSGGSGEKLFF
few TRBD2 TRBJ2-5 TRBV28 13 TGTGCCAGCAGCTGGGGGGGTGAGGAGACCCAGTACTTC CASSWGGEETQYF
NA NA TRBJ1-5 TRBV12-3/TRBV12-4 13 TGTGCCAGCAGTTTCCAACTAAATCAGCCCCAGCATTTT CASSFQLNQPQHF
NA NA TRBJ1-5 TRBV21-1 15 TGTGCCAGCAGCAACGGACAGGGAAAGCGTCAGCCCCAGCATTTT CASSNGQGKRQPQHF
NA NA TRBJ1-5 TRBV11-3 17 TGTGCCAGCAGCTTAGCGCTCAGGGGATGTAGCAATCAGCCCCAGCATTTT CASSLALRGCSNQPQHF
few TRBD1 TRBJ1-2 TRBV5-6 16 TGTGCCAGCAGCGCCATAGGACAGGGGGCGGGCTATGGCTACACCTTC CASSAIGQGAGYGYTF
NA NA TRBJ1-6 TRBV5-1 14 TGCGCCACCGCCGAAGGGGTCGGAGGGTCACCCCTCCACTTT CATAEGVGGSPLHF
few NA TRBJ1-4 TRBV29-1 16 TGCAGCGTTGAAGCGGGGGGACATGAGGGGTATGAAAAACTGTTTTTT CSVEAGGHEGYEKLFF
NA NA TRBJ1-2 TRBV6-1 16 TGTGCCAGCAGTGAGGGGGGAGCAGGGTTCAACTATGGCTACACCTTC CASSEGGAGFNYGYTF
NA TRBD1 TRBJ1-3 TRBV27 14 TGTGCCACCCATGGACAGGGGACAGGAAACACCATATATTTT CATHGQGTGNTIYF
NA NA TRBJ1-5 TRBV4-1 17 TGCGCCAGCACCCCGATGAGGAGAGCGGAGAGCAATCAGCCCCAGCATTTT CASTPMRRAESNQPQHF
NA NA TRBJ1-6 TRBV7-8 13 TGTGCCAGCAGCTTAGATTCGGGTTCACCCCTCCACTTT CASSLDSGSPLHF
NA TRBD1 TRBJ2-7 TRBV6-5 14 TGTGCCAGCAGTCTAGGACAGGGGACCTACGAGCAGTACTTC CASSLGQGTYEQYF
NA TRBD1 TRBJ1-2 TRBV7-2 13 TGTGCCAGCAGCTTTAACAGGGGAGGTGGCTACACCTTC CASSFNRGGGYTF
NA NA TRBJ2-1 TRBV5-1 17 TGCGCCAGCAGCTACCTGCCGACAGGCACCTCCTACAATGAGCAGTTCTTC CASSYLPTGTSYNEQFF
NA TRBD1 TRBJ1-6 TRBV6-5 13 TGTGCCAGCAGCGACAGGGTCGGTTCACCCCTCCACTTT CASSDRVGSPLHF
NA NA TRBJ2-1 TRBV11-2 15 TGTGCCAGCAGCTTCGCGGGACAGCTCTACAATGAGCAGTTCTTC CASSFAGQLYNEQFF
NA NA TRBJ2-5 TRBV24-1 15 TGTGCCACCAGTGTTCCGGGACTCTTAGGACAGACCCAGTACTTC CATSVPGLLGQTQYF
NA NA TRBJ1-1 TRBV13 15 TGTGCCAGCAGCTTCGCCGGGGTACTGAACACTGAAGCTTTCTTT CASSFAGVLNTEAFF
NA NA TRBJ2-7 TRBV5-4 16 TGTGCCAGCAGCCGACTTGGCCCCGACAGAACCTACGAGCAGTACTTC CASSRLGPDRTYEQYF
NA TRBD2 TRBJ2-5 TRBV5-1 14 TGCGCCAGCAGCCCCGGACTAGCGGAAGAGACCCAGTACTTC CASSPGLAEETQYF